This is a list of T cell receptor beta chains from one sample in a study of T-cell reconstitution after alpha-beta-depleted transplantation in children. TCRdb reprocessed the PCR reads via MiXCR and lists one record per CDR3 protein. The sample consists of about 300,000 distinct CDR3 sequences, about 9.4% of them appearing once. Sequencing was performed on PBMCs, taken before TCRalphabeta/CD19-depleted stem cell transplant. The receptors were gathered from a boy younger than two with acute myeloid leukemia, due to receive a stem cell transplant. CDR3s leave out the opening cysteine and the closing phenylalanine or tryptophan. Only part of the rows carry a size: once, few, many, or a class if the clone is expanded.

CDR3aa,v_gene,abundance
SVTEASGDGETQY,TRBV29-1,many
ASSLEAAYGYT,TRBV12-3/TRBV12-4,many
ASSRTGETQY,TRBV12-3/TRBV12-4,many
ASSPTSGSLYTQY,TRBV11-2,many
SARDLVRLPRGRPTDTQY,TRBV20-1,many
ATYYRRDNEQF,TRBV28,.
ASSKGAQSSYNGQF,TRBV7-3,.
ASSLALKLTASTGELF,TRBV5-1,.
ASSFPGQGSYPYPSSYEQY,TRBV11-1,.
ASGRGQGRKEQY,TRBV21-1,many
ASSLAAGDEQF,TRBV7-6,.
ASRGQLSSYNSPLH,TRBV5-5,.
AWNRVLNEQF,TRBV30,few
ASSPGALGELF,TRBV19,few
ATSDLVRAEGDTQY,TRBV24-1,many
ASSLAMRGEAF,TRBV7-9,many
ASSLPPQGGNEQF,TRBV12-3/TRBV12-4,many
ASSSGGVTDTQY,TRBV12-3/TRBV12-4,few
ASSRDAFGAF,TRBV28,few
SASGGWGDEQY,TRBV20-1,many
ASRYDRGRPGELF,TRBV2,few
ATSAAPNTGELF,TRBV24-1,few
ASRTTQETQY,TRBV28,many
SVEDQQGPYEQY,TRBV29-1,.
ASSLQGGQPQH,TRBV6-5,many
ASSDLGTGGGKNIQY,TRBV2,many
ASSLGPGTYEQY,TRBV5-8,many
ASVPSGAYNEQF,TRBV12-3/TRBV12-4,.
SVVRETNYGYT,TRBV29-1,many
ASSWDYSYNEQF,TRBV5-1,many
AWSSGTPNYEQY,TRBV30,many
ASSTDIDEQF,TRBV5-5,many
ASRSGRIYNEQF,TRBV6-5,few
ASSFDRGEQY,TRBV7-6,many
ASSLPRLGNEQF,TRBV5-5,many
ASSLQGGGGKLF,TRBV12-3/TRBV12-4,.
ASSLAGEGPKNIQY,TRBV13,many
ASSSTGGVDQPQH,TRBV7-8,few
ASSLGTGVGDEQF,TRBV7-3,.
ATSHLGELF,TRBV10-3,many
SVAQVLSDNEQF,TRBV29-1,many
ASSHGQGVREQY,TRBV5-6,many
ASREGRGQETQY,TRBV4-1,.
ASSLTGTASGANVLT,TRBV28,many
ASSLRGDRSGRETQY,TRBV5-5,many